These 18 T cell receptor beta chains originate from one sample sequenced in a study of shared clonotypes between healthy human individuals. Profiling relied on immunoSEQ multiplex PCR, and the TCRdb table lists in-frame clones only, not all of them. The sample records some 1 million clones, 70% to 80% being singletons. Sample: memory CD4+ T cells sorted from blood. Subset given: CD45RA-negative fraction. These receptors all stem from a man aged 18 to 29 in good health.

Details on this clone: A read error may produce the germline difference seen at one junction end. V gene TRBV30 combines with J gene TRBJ1-2; TRBD1 is a possible D gene (6 bases). The CDR3 length is 12 residues. Germline CDR1 and CDR2: GTSNPN and SVGIG (reference sequence). This chain's CDR3 is CAWSINSRPGTF. CDR3 sequence (DNA): TGTGCCTGGAGTATAAATTCGAGACCCGGGACATTC.

The CDR3 sequence: CSASEGGEQYF. The CDR3 DNA reads TGCAGCGCATCGGAGGGGGGCGAGCAGTACTTC. The V call is TRBV29-1, the J call TRBJ2-7, with D possibly being TRBD1 or TRBD2 (6 bases each). The CDR3 length is 11 residues. CDR1 and CDR2 from the germline V gene are SQVTM and ANQGSEA. Trimming removed 7 bases from V and 6 bases from J, with 13 bases in between.

V usage is TRBV6-5 and J usage is TRBJ2-1; TRBD2 aligns across 12 bases. This CDR3 contains 15 residues. Germline CDR1 MNHEY, CDR2 SVGAGI. The V and J ends lost 10 bases and 8 bases, in that order; junction bases with no gene match: 12. CDR3 nucleotides: TGTGCCACCGCTTACCTAGCGGGAGGGCGGGATGAGCAGTTCTTC. Protein product: CATAYLAGGRDEQFF.

This clone was counted only a few times. The chain links TRBV2 to TRBJ1-5; TRBD1 agrees at 10 bases. Per germline, CDR1 SNHLY and CDR2 FYNNEI. This CDR3 spans 14 amino acids. The V and J ends lost 8 bases and 6 bases, in that order; junction bases with no gene match: 7. The CDR3 spells CASLRDRGSQPQHF. As DNA, the CDR3 is TGTGCCAGCCTCCGGGACAGGGGCAGTCAGCCCCAGCATTTT.

The chain joins TRBV14 to TRBJ2-7; D is perhaps TRBD1 or TRBD2 (5 bases each). The ends were cut back, 8 bases at V and 6 bases at J, with 20 bases in the middle. This CDR3 contains 14 residues. Germline values: CDR1 SGHDN, CDR2 FVKESK. CDR3 in DNA: TGTGCCAGCTCCGGCTCGGTGGGGGTGAGCGAGCAGTACTTC. It yields the protein CASSGSVGVSEQYF.

The rearrangement joins TRBV4-1 to TRBJ1-1, with 7 positions matching TRBD1. The CDR3 totals 16 residues. Trimming cost V 4 bases and J 0 bases; bases outside gene matches: 8. CDR1 and CDR2 (germline): MGHRA, YSYEKL. The DNA of the CDR3 is TGCGCCAGCAGCCGGGGGCAGGGGGGAATGAACACTGAAGCTTTCTTT. It is translated as CASSRGQGGMNTEAFF.

The V gene is TRBV11-2, the J gene TRBJ2-3, with 8 bases aligning to TRBD1. Trimming removed 5 bases from V and 4 bases from J; junction bases left unmatched: 14. Germline values: CDR1 SGHAT, CDR2 FQNNGV. The CDR3 is 17 amino acids. CDR3 sequence (DNA): TGTGCCAGCAGCCCCCGTATGTTGTCAGGGGGCCCAGATACGCAGTATTTT. Its translation: CASSPRMLSGGPDTQYF.

The chain links TRBV18 to TRBJ2-7, with D maybe TRBD1 (5 bases). From germline, CDR1 is KGHSH and CDR2 LQKENI. The CDR3 has 14 amino acids. Trimming pared 8 bases from V and 2 bases from J, leaving 16 bases between. CDR3 loop: CASSQGRETYEQYF. DNA for the CDR3: TGTGCCAGCAGTCAGGGCAGGGAAACCTACGAGCAGTACTTC.

On this clone: At the DNA level, this CDR3 is encoded by other sequences in the same sample as well. This chain joins TRBV5-6 and TRBJ1-5, with D tentatively TRBD1 (6 bases). Germline V gene sequence: CDR1 SGHDT, CDR2 YYEEEE. The CDR3 sequence is 14 residues long. V lost 2 bases to trimming and J lost 4 bases, with 10 bases between them. The CDR3 nucleotides read TGTGCCAGCAGCTTAAGGGGGGGGAATCAGCCCCAGCATTTT. It encodes CASSLRGGNQPQHF.

The chain has TRBV5-1 and TRBJ2-1, with 10 bases matching TRBD2. Trimming at V came to 3 bases and at J to 4 bases, leaving 10 bases not matched to a gene. Germline CDR1 SGHRS, CDR2 YFSETQ. This CDR3 spans 17 amino acids. The CDR3 region has the DNA TGCGCCAGCAGCTCTCTGGTCGGACTAGCGGATTACAATGAGCAGTTCTTC. Amino acids: CASSSLVGLADYNEQFF.

The chain has TRBV30 and TRBJ1-4, with a tentative D call TRBD1 (5 bases). CDR1 is GTSNPN, CDR2 SVGIG, per germline (reference sequence). CDR3 size: 14 residues. Trimming stripped 0 bases from V and 5 bases from J, with 10 bases between. The CDR3 here is CAWSVLGVNEKLFF. CDR3 nucleotides: TGTGCCTGGAGTGTACTAGGGGTAAATGAAAAACTGTTTTTT.

V and J are TRBV28 and TRBJ1-3; 7 nucleotides agree with TRBD1. Losses at the gene ends were 2 bases for V and 3 bases for J; bases not matched to a gene: 13. Per the germline V gene, CDR1 is MDHEN and CDR2 is SYDVKM. The CDR3 sequence is 18 residues long. DNA for the CDR3: TGTGCCAGCAGTTTAATCGGATCCAGGACAGGTAGTGGAAACACCATATATTTT. Protein: CASSLIGSRTGSGNTIYF.

The chain carries TRBV25-1 and TRBJ2-3, with 8 positions matching TRBD2. V was clipped by 7 bases and J by 7 bases; unmatched bases: 10. CDR1 and CDR2 from the germline V gene are MGHDK and SYGVNS. The CDR3 consists of 14 residues. Here the CDR3 DNA reads TGTGCCAGCACCGAAGCGGGAGCCGAATATACGCAGTATTTT. Translation gives CASTEAGAEYTQYF.

This clone was counted only a few times. Other DNA variants within this sample encode the same CDR3. The chain couples TRBV5-1 to TRBJ1-5, with 7 bases matching TRBD1. The ends lost 0 bases at V and 7 bases at J; junction bases unmatched: 7. Germline assignment: CDR1 SGHRS and CDR2 YFSETQ. There are 15 residues in the CDR3. The CDR3 spells CASSLAGQAGQPQHF. For the CDR3, the DNA is TGCGCCAGCAGCTTGGCCGGACAGGCGGGCCAGCCCCAGCATTTT. Combining the CDR3 with reference TRBV5-1 and TRBJ1-5 gives the whole variable domain KAGVTQTPRYLIKTRGQQVTLSCSPISGHRSVSWYQQTPGQGLQFLFEYFSETQRNKGNFPGRFSGRQFSNSRSEMNVSTLELGDSALYLCASSLAGQAGQPQHFGDGTRLSIL.

The CDR3 loop reads CASSGASRDQPQHF. CDR3 nucleotides: TGTGCCAGCAGTGGCGCTTCGAGGGATCAGCCCCAGCATTTT. The chain recombines TRBV2 with TRBJ1-5, with D unclear. V dropped 4 bases and J dropped 5 bases, with 12 bases sitting between them. CDR1 is SNHLY, CDR2 FYNNEI, per germline. The CDR3 extends over 14 amino acids.

This chain uses TRBV29-1 with TRBJ2-7, with TRBD1 matching over 8 bases. The CDR3 contains 13 residues. After removal of 6 bases from V and 11 bases from J, the junction contained 15 bases not matched to a gene. Germline-derived CDR1 and CDR2 are SQVTM and ANQGSEA. The CDR3 region has the DNA TGCAGCGTGGCGGACAGGGAACTTTCGCGGGAGTACTTC. This gives the protein CSVADRELSREYF.

The gene calls are TRBV7-2 and TRBJ1-1, with D unclear. V gave up 2 bases and J gave up 0 bases, with 7 bases separating them. The V gene's germline CDR1 is SGHTA and CDR2 FQGNSA. There are 14 residues in the CDR3. DNA of the CDR3: TGTGCCAGCAGCTTATTGCTGGTGAACACTGAAGCTTTCTTT. Translating gives CASSLLLVNTEAFF.

V is TRBV10-3 and J is TRBJ1-2; no firm D call. V was cut by 0 bases and J by 7 bases, with 15 bases left in between. The CDR3 is 15 residues long. The germline V gene has CDR1 ENHRY and CDR2 SYGVKD. As DNA, the CDR3 is TGTGCCATCAGTGAGTCTGGTGTGGGTTCGGGTGGCTACACCTTC. Amino acids: CAISESGVGSGGYTF.